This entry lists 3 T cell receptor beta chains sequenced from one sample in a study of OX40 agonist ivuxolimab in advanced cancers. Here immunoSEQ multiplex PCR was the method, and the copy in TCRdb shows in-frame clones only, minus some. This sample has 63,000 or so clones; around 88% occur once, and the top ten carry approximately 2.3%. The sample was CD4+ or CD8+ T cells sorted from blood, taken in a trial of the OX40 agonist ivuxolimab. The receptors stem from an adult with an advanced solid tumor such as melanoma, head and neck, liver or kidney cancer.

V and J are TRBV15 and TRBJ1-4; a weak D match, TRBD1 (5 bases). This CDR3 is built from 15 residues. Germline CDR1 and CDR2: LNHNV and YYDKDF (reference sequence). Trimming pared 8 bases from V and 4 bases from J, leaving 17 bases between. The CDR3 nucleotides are TGTGCCACCGGCCAGGGCGGGGCCAGTAATGAAAAACTGTTTTTT. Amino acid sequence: CATGQGGASNEKLFF.

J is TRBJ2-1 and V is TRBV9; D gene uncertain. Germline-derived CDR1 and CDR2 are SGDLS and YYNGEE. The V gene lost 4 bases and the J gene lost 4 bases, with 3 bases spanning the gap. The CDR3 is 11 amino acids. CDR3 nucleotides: TGTGCCAGCAGCCGATACAATGAGCAGTTCTTC. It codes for CASSRYNEQFF.

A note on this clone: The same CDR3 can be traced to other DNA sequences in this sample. The CDR3 protein is CASSLETGGGEQYF. CDR3 coding DNA: TGCGCCAGCAGCTTGGAGACAGGGGGGGGAGAGCAGTACTTC. The chain combines TRBV5-1 with TRBJ2-7; 9 nucleotides match TRBD1. This CDR3 spans 14 amino acids. V shed 0 bases, J shed 7 bases, and the junction held 5 bases outside the gene matches. The germline CDR1 and CDR2 sequences are SGHRS and YFSETQ. The complete variable domain, with remaining parts taken from reference TRBV5-1 and TRBJ2-7, reads KAGVTQTPRYLIKTRGQQVTLSCSPISGHRSVSWYQQTPGQGLQFLFEYFSETQRNKGNFPGRFSGRQFSNSRSEMNVSTLELGDSALYLCASSLETGGGEQYFGPGTRLTVT.